This TCR beta chain emerged from a study of T-cell reconstitution after alpha-beta-depleted transplantation in children. Study-level results: Reportedly, roughly two months post-transplant, alpha-beta T cells arose from several hundred expanded graft clones. Several patients had high TCRbeta diversity at day 60; it came from surviving recipient T cells and thymic progenitors. T-cell numbers and diversity, one year after transplant, stemmed largely from T cells that were newly produced.

This clonotype has ten or more counts. Its antigen is unknown. J was trimmed by 3 bases and V by 4 bases; bases with no gene match: 7. Germline CDR1 and CDR2: SGHRS and YFSETQ. The CDR3 extends over 17 amino acids. Preparation of the TCRbeta library used unique molecular identifiers. Using its own MiXCR run on the PCR reads, TCRdb lists one record per CDR3 protein. The sample lists 200,000 to 250,000 distinct CDR3 sequences, approximately 10% seen once, with roughly 28% in the top ten. The source is a child in the first two years of life with acute myeloid leukemia, due to receive a stem cell transplant. Here the sequenced sample was PBMCs, taken before TCRalphabeta/CD19-depleted stem cell transplant. The chain couples TRBV5-1 to TRBJ2-2, with 12 bases matching TRBD2. The CDR3 DNA follows: TGCGCCAGCAGCAGGGAACTAGCGGGAGGCTACACCGGGGAGCTGTTTTTT. It codes for CASSRELAGGYTGELFF.